This is a list of T cell receptor beta chains from one sample in a study of early T cells in non-severe SARS-CoV-2 infection. One entry per CDR3 protein, called by TCRdb with MiXCR from the 5' RACE reads. Among roughly 43,000 distinct CDR3 sequences listed, less than 30% were seen once. The sample was whole blood, taken at baseline. The receptor set was obtained from an adult who was a healthcare worker with PCR-confirmed SARS-CoV-2 infection or an uninfected control (not recorded which). Each CDR3 is given with its conserved first and last residue. A D gene is named only where the DNA matches it firmly. Size is omitted from some rows. Given values are once, few, many or a class for expanded clones.

size: few
D: -
J: TRBJ2-3
length: 13
V: TRBV27
DNA: TGTGCCAGTAGCACAGTTAACACAGATACGCAGTATTTT
CDR3: CASSTVNTDTQYF

size: -
D: -
J: TRBJ2-1
length: 15
V: TRBV14
DNA: TGTGCCAGCAGCCAAGTGGGGGTTCAGAAGAATGAGCAGTTCTTC
CDR3: CASSQVGVQKNEQFF

size: -
D: TRBD2
J: TRBJ2-7
length: 15
V: TRBV10-1
DNA: TGCGCCAGCAGTGAGTCGACTAGCGGGGGGTACGAGCAGTACTTC
CDR3: CASSESTSGGYEQYF

size: -
D: TRBD1
J: TRBJ1-2
length: 13
V: TRBV27
DNA: TGTGCCAGCAGCCCCGTGACAGGGGGGAGCTACACCTTC
CDR3: CASSPVTGGSYTF

size: many
D: -
J: TRBJ1-4
length: 11
V: TRBV3-1
DNA: TGTGCCAGCAGCCCGGACACGAAACTGTTTTTT
CDR3: CASSPDTKLFF

size: many
D: -
J: TRBJ1-1
length: 12
V: TRBV15
DNA: TGTGCCACCAGCAGAGTAGGGGGTGAAGCTTTCTTT
CDR3: CATSRVGGEAFF

size: -
D: TRBD1
J: TRBJ2-3
length: 14
V: TRBV5-1
DNA: TGCGCCAGTAAACAGGGGGCGCGGGAAGATACGCAGTATTTT
CDR3: CASKQGAREDTQYF

size: many
D: -
J: TRBJ2-3
length: 15
V: TRBV5-6
DNA: TGTGCCAGCAGCTTGGTCTTCGGCAGCACAGATACGCAGTATTTT
CDR3: CASSLVFGSTDTQYF

size: -
D: -
J: TRBJ1-2
length: 15
V: TRBV7-2
DNA: TGTGCCAGCAGCTTAGAACGGGCCGCTAACTATGGCTACACCTTC
CDR3: CASSLERAANYGYTF

size: many
D: -
J: TRBJ2-3
length: 13
V: TRBV7-2
DNA: TGTGCCAGCAGCTTAGGTGGGACAGATACGCAGTATTTT
CDR3: CASSLGGTDTQYF

size: -
D: TRBD1
J: TRBJ2-3
length: 15
V: TRBV6-5
DNA: TGTGCCAGCAGTTACAGCCCGGGACAGGGGGATACGCAGTATTTT
CDR3: CASSYSPGQGDTQYF

size: -
D: -
J: TRBJ1-2
length: 11
V: TRBV12-5
DNA: TGTGCTAGTCTCAAAGAGTATGGCTACACCTTC
CDR3: CASLKEYGYTF

size: -
D: -
J: TRBJ2-2
length: 15
V: TRBV9
DNA: TGTGCCAGCAGCGTAGAGGGGGAAAGCACCGGGGAGCTGTTTTTT
CDR3: CASSVEGESTGELFF

size: few
D: -
J: TRBJ1-5
length: 15
V: TRBV12-2
DNA: TGTGCAAGTCCCCTTGAAGGGGATAGCAATCAGCCCCAGCATTTT
CDR3: CASPLEGDSNQPQHF

size: -
D: -
J: TRBJ2-2
length: 17
V: TRBV2
DNA: TGTGCCAGCATAGGACAGAATGAGCTGGCTAACACCGGGGAGCTGTTTTTT
CDR3: CASIGQNELANTGELFF

size: -
D: -
J: TRBJ1-4
length: 12
V: TRBV3-1
DNA: TGTGCCAGCAGCAGGTGGGATGAAAAACTGTTTTTT
CDR3: CASSRWDEKLFF

size: few
D: -
J: TRBJ2-5
length: 12
V: TRBV2
DNA: TGTGCCAGCACCGGCGCCCGAGAGACCCAGTACTTC
CDR3: CASTGARETQYF

size: few
D: -
J: TRBJ1-1
length: 13
V: TRBV6-2/TRBV6-3
DNA: TGTGCCAGCAGTTCCCGCAGGGACACTGAAGCTTTCTTT
CDR3: CASSSRRDTEAFF

size: -
D: TRBD2
J: TRBJ2-3
length: 15
V: TRBV6-6
DNA: TGTGCCAGCAGGACCTCACTAGCGGGCACAGATACGCAGTATTTT
CDR3: CASRTSLAGTDTQYF

size: few
D: -
J: TRBJ1-1
length: 15
V: TRBV7-6
DNA: TGTGCCAGCAGCTTAGACCCCAGAGAGTCCACTGAAGCTTTCTTT
CDR3: CASSLDPRESTEAFF

size: many
D: -
J: TRBJ1-5
length: 15
V: TRBV2
DNA: TGTGCCAGCAGTGAATTGTGGGGAGGTAATCAGCCCCAGCATTTT
CDR3: CASSELWGGNQPQHF

size: -
D: -
J: TRBJ1-1
length: 13
V: TRBV12-3/TRBV12-4
DNA: TGTGCCAGCACCTTAGCGATGGGCACTGAAGCTTTCTTT
CDR3: CASTLAMGTEAFF

size: few
D: TRBD2
J: TRBJ2-3
length: 14
V: TRBV19
DNA: TGTGCCAGTACCGCTAGCGGAACCCCGAATACGCAGTATTTT
CDR3: CASTASGTPNTQYF

size: -
D: TRBD2
J: TRBJ2-2
length: 15
V: TRBV11-3
DNA: TGTGCCAGCAGCTCGACTAGCGGGGTCACCGGGGAGCTGTTTTTT
CDR3: CASSSTSGVTGELFF

size: once
D: TRBD1
J: TRBJ2-5
length: 14
V: TRBV7-9
DNA: TGTGCCAGCAGCCCCGGGACAGGGAGGGAGACCCAGTACTTC
CDR3: CASSPGTGRETQYF

size: -
D: -
J: TRBJ2-7
length: 15
V: TRBV21-1
DNA: TGTGCCAGCAGCAAAGGGCGGGGCCACTCCTACGAGCAGTACTTC
CDR3: CASSKGRGHSYEQYF

size: -
D: TRBD2
J: TRBJ2-1
length: 19
V: TRBV11-2
DNA: TGTGCCAGCAGCTTGTTGGCCCTGACGGGACTAGCGACCTACAATGAGCAGTTCTTC
CDR3: CASSLLALTGLATYNEQFF